A selection of T cell receptor beta chains follows, all from one sample in a study of cytomegalovirus exposure and HLA in healthy donors. TCRdb's table, derived via immunoSEQ multiplex PCR, lists solely in-frame clones and lacks some. The sample carries about 200,000 clones, around three quarters recorded once. Sequences were obtained from PBMCs. These receptors were obtained from a woman in her twenties or thirties in good health and CMV-seropositive. The CDR3 runs from the conserved cysteine through the conserved F or W. A D gene is named only where the DNA matches it firmly. Size values are once, few and many counts, or a class for expanded clones, and some rows have none.

V gene	clone size	D gene	J gene	CDR3 protein	CDR3 DNA
TRBV27	few	.	TRBJ2-3	CASSLTSTDTQYF	TGTGCCAGCAGTCTTACTAGCACAGATACGCAGTATTTT
TRBV25-1	.	.	TRBJ2-5	CASSASPIQETQYF	TGTGCCAGCAGTGCTTCCCCTATACAAGAGACCCAGTACTTC
TRBV28	.	.	TRBJ2-7	CASSSSRGWPYEQYF	TGTGCCAGCAGTTCCTCCAGGGGTTGGCCCTACGAGCAGTACTTC
TRBV27	.	.	TRBJ1-4	CASSLYRDEKLFF	TGTGCCAGCAGTTTATACAGGGATGAAAAACTGTTTTTT
TRBV5-8	.	.	TRBJ2-1	CASSLAFFGLSNDNEQFF	TGTGCCAGCAGCTTGGCCTTCTTCGGTCTTTCTAATGACAATGAGCAGTTCTTC
TRBV29-1	once	TRBD1	TRBJ2-7	CSVGQGDYEQYF	TGCAGCGTTGGACAGGGGGATTACGAGCAGTACTTC
TRBV4-1	.	TRBD2	TRBJ2-1	CASSQVAGGVHEQFF	TGCGCCAGCAGCCAAGTTGCGGGGGGGGTCCATGAGCAGTTCTTC
TRBV28	.	.	TRBJ1-1	CASSLQGGETEAFF	TGTGCCAGCAGTTTGCAGGGAGGGGAAACTGAAGCTTTCTTT
TRBV18	.	.	TRBJ2-1	CASFRDTLYNEQFF	TGTGCCAGCTTCCGGGACACCCTCTACAATGAGCAGTTCTTC
TRBV6-5	.	TRBD2	TRBJ2-1	CASRREGVYEQFF	TGTGCCAGCAGGCGGGAGGGGGTGTATGAGCAGTTCTTC
TRBV15	.	.	TRBJ2-5	CATSKGGSNQETQYF	TGTGCCACCAGCAAGGGAGGAAGTAACCAAGAGACCCAGTACTTC